These 23 T cell receptor beta chains originate from one sample sequenced in a study of cytomegalovirus exposure and HLA in healthy donors. Amplification used 60 Vbeta primers and 13 Jbeta primers. Some clones are missing from TCRdb's copy, which holds only in-frame ones; the method was immunoSEQ multiplex PCR. Of 150,000 to 200,000 clones in the sample, about 76% were seen once. Sequenced input: PBMCs. These receptors were collected from a male donor in good health and CMV-seropositive.

This chain links TRBV18 with TRBJ1-1; perhaps TRBD1 as D (6 bases). V was clipped by 3 bases and J by 1 base, with 9 bases between them. This CDR3 is 14 amino acids long. Germline CDR1 is KGHSH and CDR2 is LQKENI. The DNA of the CDR3 is TGTGCCAGCTCACCGAACAGGGAGAACACTGAAGCTTTCTTT. Its translation is CASSPNRENTEAFF.

The chain carries TRBV7-2 and TRBJ1-1; D is unclear. The V gene lost 5 bases and the J gene lost 10 bases, with 8 bases spanning the gap. CDR3 size: 10 residues. The germline CDR1 and CDR2 sequences are SGHTA and FQGNSA. DNA of the CDR3: TGTGCCAGCAGCGAAACACCAGCTTTCTTT. Translated: CASSETPAFF.

There are a few counts of this clone. The chain recombines TRBV2 with TRBJ2-7; 9 positions match TRBD1. Germline loops: CDR1 SNHLY, CDR2 FYNNEI. The CDR3 extends over 13 amino acids. V lost 5 bases to trimming and J lost 5 bases; unmatched junction nucleotides: 4. The CDR3 DNA follows: TGTGCCAGCAGTCTACAGGGGGCAGACGAGCAGTACTTC. The encoded protein is CASSLQGADEQYF.

The CDR3 sequence: CASSAWTENEKLFF. CDR3 DNA sequence: TGCGCCAGCAGCGCTTGGACAGAGAATGAAAAACTGTTTTTT. This sequence joins TRBV5-1 and TRBJ1-4; a weak D match, TRBD1 (6 bases). The CDR3 has 14 residues. Germline V gene lookup returns CDR1 SGHRS and CDR2 YFSETQ. The V and J ends lost 4 bases and 5 bases respectively, with 12 bases between them.

The rearrangement uses TRBV13 and TRBJ1-2, with D possibly TRBD1 on 6 matching bases. Germline V gives CDR1 PRHDT, CDR2 FYEKMQ (reference sequence). This CDR3 has 13 amino acids. The V gene lost 5 bases and the J gene lost 6 bases, with 13 bases spanning the gap. The chain's CDR3 is CASSRGGSDGYTF. The DNA for the CDR3 is TGTGCCAGCAGCCGAGGGGGTAGCGATGGCTACACCTTC.

This sequence joins TRBV6-1 and TRBJ1-2, with TRBD1 matching over 7 bases. The CDR3 runs 16 residues. With 3 bases clipped from V and 1 base from J, the junction kept 8 bases outside the gene matches. Germline V CDR1 and CDR2: MNHNS, SASEGT. CDR3 in DNA: TGTGCCAGCAGTGATAAGGGACAGCCTATTAACTATGGCTACACCTTC. This sequence encodes CASSDKGQPINYGYTF.

The CDR3 DNA sequence: TGTGCCAACCTAGGACTGGAGGTTTACGAGCAGTACTTC. Amino acids: CANLGLEVYEQYF. This chain connects TRBV6-6 to TRBJ2-7, with D perhaps TRBD2 (5 bases). CDR1 MNHNY and CDR2 SVGAGI come from the germline V gene (reference sequence). This CDR3 has 13 amino acids. V was cut by 10 bases and J by 4 bases, with 17 bases left in between.

The J gene is TRBJ2-5, the V gene TRBV29-1; 7 nucleotides match TRBD1. The end of the DNA aligns better with TRBJ2-7, so the J call may be wrong. The CDR3 totals 12 residues. Germline V gene lookup returns CDR1 SQVTM and CDR2 ANQGSEA. The CDR3 DNA is TGCAGCGCTACCCGGGACAGCTACGAGCAGTACTTC. Its protein is CSATRDSYEQYF.

The gene calls are TRBV7-8 and TRBJ2-2, with TRBD2 identical over 16 bases. The V gene end was trimmed by 0 bases and the J gene end by 6 bases; junction bases not matched to a gene: 1. This CDR3 has 17 amino acids. Germline-derived CDR1 and CDR2 are SGHVS and FQNEAQ. CDR3: CASSLAGLAGGPGELFF. The CDR3 nucleotides read TGTGCCAGCAGCTTAGCGGGACTAGCGGGGGGGCCCGGGGAGCTGTTTTTT. Drawing the rest from reference TRBV7-8 and TRBJ2-2, the complete variable domain is GAGVSQSPRYKVAKRGQDVALRCDPISGHVSLFWYQQALGQGPEFLTYFQNEAQLDKSGLPSDRFFAERPEGSVSTLKIQRTQQEDSAVYLCASSLAGLAGGPGELFFGEGSRLTVL.

The rearrangement uses TRBV10-1 and TRBJ1-2; 7 nucleotides match TRBD1. Losses at the gene ends were 4 bases for V and 7 bases for J; bases not matched to a gene: 15. CDR3 size: 16 residues. CDR1 and CDR2 (germline): WNHNN, SYGVQD (reference sequence). The CDR3 region is CASSGPGTASGGGYTF. CDR3 in DNA: TGCGCCAGCAGTGGTCCCGGGACAGCCTCTGGGGGTGGCTACACCTTC.

The chain couples TRBV4-3 to TRBJ2-1; TRBD1 matches at 10 bases. CDR3 length: 16 amino acids. V shed 1 base, J shed 12 bases, and the junction held 12 bases outside the gene matches. Germline assignment: CDR1 LGHNA and CDR2 YSLEER. The CDR3 region has the DNA TGCGCCAGCAGCCAAGGGACGGGACAGGGGACCGCCGGGCAGTTCTTC. This sequence encodes CASSQGTGQGTAGQFF.

J is TRBJ2-7 and V is TRBV5-4; unclear D gene. Germline CDR1 SGHNT, CDR2 YYREEE (reference sequence). The CDR3 is made up of 13 amino acids. Trimming left V 7 bases short and J 1 base short, with 12 bases between. The CDR3 loop reads CASGAGPSYEQYF. The CDR3 DNA follows: TGTGCCAGCGGAGCCGGTCCTTCCTACGAGCAGTACTTC.

This chain uses TRBV7-2 with TRBJ2-3; 10 nucleotides agree with TRBD2. This CDR3 spans 15 amino acids. Germline V gives CDR1 SGHTA, CDR2 FQGNSA. Trimming took 6 bases from V and 5 from J; bases not matched to a gene: 8. For the CDR3, the DNA is TGTGCCAGCAGAAGGAGCGGGGGGGCAGTAGATACGCAGTATTTT. Amino acid sequence: CASRRSGGAVDTQYF.

V usage is TRBV7-9 and J usage is TRBJ1-1; 7 nucleotides match TRBD1. Germline V gene sequence: CDR1 SEHNR, CDR2 FQNEAQ (reference sequence). V was clipped by 5 bases and J by 5 bases; unmatched bases: 8. The CDR3 covers 14 residues. This CDR3 reads CASSPLTGKTEAFF. CDR3 sequence (DNA): TGTGCCAGCAGCCCCCTGACAGGGAAGACTGAAGCTTTCTTT. The full variable domain, completed using reference TRBV7-9 and TRBJ1-1, is DTGVSQNPRHKITKRGQNVTFRCDPISEHNRLYWYRQTLGQGPEFLTYFQNEAQLEKSRLLSDRFSAERPKGSFSTLEIQRTEQGDSAMYLCASSPLTGKTEAFFGQGTRLTVV.

In this sample, this clone turned up once. V and J are TRBV11-2 and TRBJ2-7; a possible D gene is TRBD2 (6 bases). The CDR3 has 16 residues. Germline lookup yields CDR1 SGHAT and CDR2 FQNNGV. V was shortened by 6 bases and J by 4 bases, with 22 bases between the two germline ends. The CDR3 region has the DNA TGTGCCAGCAGACCCCTCCAAAGGGCAGGGAGGTACGAGCAGTACTTC. Its translation: CASRPLQRAGRYEQYF.

The V gene is TRBV6-5, the J gene TRBJ1-2, with D possibly TRBD1 on 6 matching bases. The CDR3 length is 14 residues. V was trimmed by 6 bases and J by 7 bases, leaving 18 bases between them. Germline CDR1 MNHEY, CDR2 SVGAGI. CDR3: CASSQTGGSPGYTF. The CDR3, as DNA: TGTGCCAGCAGCCAGACGGGGGGCTCTCCTGGCTACACCTTC.

Notes on this clone: An end of the junction differs from the germline gene, which may be a read error. This chain uses TRBV7-7 with TRBJ2-3; 11 positions agree with TRBD2. The germline V gene has CDR1 SSHAT and CDR2 FNYEAQ (reference sequence). The CDR3 consists of 16 residues. This chain's CDR3 is CASSPRLAGKTDTQYF. CDR3 nucleotides: TGTGCTAGCAGCCCACGACTAGCGGGGAAAACAGATACGCAGTATTTT. Full variable domain (missing parts from reference TRBV7-7 and TRBJ2-3): GAGVSQSPRYKVTKRGQDVTLRCDPISSHATLYWYQQALGQGPEFLTYFNYEAQPDKSGLPSDRFSAERPEGSISTLTIQRTEQRDSAMYRCASSPRLAGKTDTQYFGPGTRLTVL.

The table lists this clone with a count of one. The V call is TRBV13, the J call TRBJ1-1; possible D gene TRBD1, 6 bases. CDR1 PRHDT and CDR2 FYEKMQ come from the germline V gene (reference sequence). V was trimmed by 7 bases and J by 4 bases, leaving 19 bases between them. This CDR3 has 15 residues. The CDR3 bases are TGTGCCAGCACCCTAGGTCCGGACAGTCTCACTGAAGCTTTCTTT. Amino acid sequence: CASTLGPDSLTEAFF.

The V gene is TRBV6-1, the J gene TRBJ1-2; D is unclear. Germline CDR1 MNHNS, CDR2 SASEGT. The ends were cut back, 1 base at V and 0 bases at J, with 6 bases in the middle. The CDR3 runs to 14 residues. The CDR3 region is CASSEGDPNYGYTF. The CDR3 coding sequence is TGTGCCAGCAGTGAAGGCGATCCTAACTATGGCTACACCTTC.

V gene TRBV13 combines with J gene TRBJ1-2; TRBD1 agrees at 9 bases. Losses at the gene ends were 4 bases for V and 5 bases for J; bases not matched to a gene: 8. The CDR3 is 15 residues long. The germline CDR1 and CDR2 sequences are PRHDT and FYEKMQ (reference sequence). The CDR3 sequence is CASSSTGGAEYGYTF. The DNA for the CDR3 is TGTGCCAGCAGCTCCACAGGGGGCGCAGAATATGGCTACACCTTC. The complete variable domain, with remaining parts taken from reference TRBV13 and TRBJ1-2, reads AAGVIQSPRHLIKEKRETATLKCYPIPRHDTVYWYQQGPGQDPQFLISFYEKMQSDKGSIPDRFSAQQFSDYHSELNMSSLELGDSALYFCASSSTGGAEYGYTFGSGTRLTVV.

The genes are TRBV11-2 and TRBJ2-7; D is uncertain. With 0 bases removed from V and 5 bases from J, the gap between germline ends came to 23 bases. The germline CDR1 and CDR2 sequences are SGHAT and FQNNGV. The CDR3 consists of 18 residues. This CDR3 is CASSLDFPAPQELDEQYF. As DNA, the CDR3 is TGTGCCAGCAGCTTAGATTTCCCGGCCCCTCAAGAGCTAGACGAGCAGTACTTC.

The V gene is TRBV6-5, the J gene TRBJ1-2, with D perhaps matching TRBD1 (6 bases). Deletions cut 2 bases from V and 6 bases from J, with 13 bases between. Looked up from germline, CDR1 is MNHEY and CDR2 is SVGAGI. The CDR3 covers 14 residues. This chain's CDR3 is CASSYAPTGDGYTF. CDR3 sequence (DNA): TGTGCCAGCAGTTACGCCCCGACAGGTGATGGCTACACCTTC.

This chain joins TRBV4-3 and TRBJ2-7; D is unresolved. V was pared by 1 base and J by 0 bases, with 7 bases between. Germline V gene data show CDR1 as LGHNA and CDR2 as YSLEER. The CDR3 is 14 residues long. Written as DNA, the CDR3 is TGCGCCAGCAGCCAAGGACTTGGCTCCTACGAGCAGTACTTC. Protein product: CASSQGLGSYEQYF.